This record concerns one TCR beta chain sequence. What it binds is not known. These data are taken from a study of OX40 agonist ivuxolimab in advanced cancers. Study details: At 0.01 to 10 mg/kg, ivuxolimab was administered intravenously to patients every 2 weeks. Two patients with cutaneous melanoma and one with hepatocellular carcinoma, three in total, showed partial responses. Study-wide findings and caveats: Low levels of normalized T-cell clonal expansion also appeared in some nonresponders.

Sequencing used immunoSEQ multiplex PCR; TCRdb keeps in-frame clones, though not all of them. The sample lists 70,000 to 95,000 clones; about 90% were seen once. Baseline, cycle 4 day 1, and cycle 7 day 1 were the blood sampling points. Trimming cost V 3 bases and J 3 bases, with 15 bases left between them. The V gene's germline CDR1 is SGHRS and CDR2 YFSETQ. CDR3 length: 15 amino acids. This TCR came from an adult with an advanced solid tumor such as melanoma, head and neck, liver or kidney cancer. The sample was CD4+ or CD8+ T cells sorted from blood, taken in a trial of the OX40 agonist ivuxolimab. The V and J genes are TRBV5-1 and TRBJ1-1; a weak D match, TRBD1 (6 bases). For the CDR3, the DNA is TGCGCCAGCAGCTGGGGGACAAGGAGGGACACTGAAGCTTTCTTT. Translating gives CASSWGTRRDTEAFF.